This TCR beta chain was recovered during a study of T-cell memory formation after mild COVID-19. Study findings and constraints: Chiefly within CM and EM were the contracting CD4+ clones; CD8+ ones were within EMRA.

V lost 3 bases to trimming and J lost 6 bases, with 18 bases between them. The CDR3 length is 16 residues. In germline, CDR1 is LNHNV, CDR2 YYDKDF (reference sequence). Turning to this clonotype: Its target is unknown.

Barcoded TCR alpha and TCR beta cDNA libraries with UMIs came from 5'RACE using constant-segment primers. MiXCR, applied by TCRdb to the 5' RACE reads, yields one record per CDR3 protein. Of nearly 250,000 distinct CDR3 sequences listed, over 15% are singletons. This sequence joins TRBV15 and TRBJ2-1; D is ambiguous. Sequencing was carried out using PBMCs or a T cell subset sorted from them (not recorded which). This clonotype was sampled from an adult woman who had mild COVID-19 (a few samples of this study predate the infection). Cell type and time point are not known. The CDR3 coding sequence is TGTGCCACCAGCAGCCTTTCCGGTAGGTCCGCCAATGAGCAGTTCTTC. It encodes CATSSLSGRSANEQFF.